A single sample gave rise to the 26 T cell receptor beta chains below, sequenced in a study of blood T cell repertoires in COVID-19. TCRdb's table, derived via immunoSEQ multiplex PCR, lists solely in-frame clones and lacks some. Among around 300,000 clones listed, around 91% were seen once. The sample comprised PBMCs or T cells enriched from blood (not recorded which). Receptors originate from a woman between 18 and 29 years old with acute COVID-19.

Concerning this clone itself: Other DNA sequences within the sample encode an identical CDR3. V and J are TRBV18 and TRBJ1-5, with 8 positions matching TRBD1. CDR1 and CDR2 (germline): KGHSH, LQKENI. V was clipped by 0 bases and J by 7 bases; unmatched bases: 5. The CDR3 consists of 15 residues. Here the CDR3 DNA reads TGTGCCAGCTCACCACCCGGACAGGGTAACCAGCCCCAGCATTTT. The encoded protein is CASSPPGQGNQPQHF. Drawing the rest from reference TRBV18 and TRBJ1-5, the complete variable domain is NAGVMQNPRHLVRRRGQEARLRCSPMKGHSHVYWYRQLPEEGLKFMVYLQKENIIDESGMPKERFSAEFPKEGPSILRIQQVVRGDSAAYFCASSPPGQGNQPQHFGDGTRLSIL.

The rearrangement joins TRBV7-9 to TRBJ1-2, with 12 bases matching TRBD1. Trimming cost V 5 bases and J 8 bases; bases outside gene matches: 9. CDR3 length: 15 amino acids. Germline V gene data show CDR1 as SEHNR and CDR2 as FQNEAQ (reference sequence). The CDR3 protein is CASSIPGTGGQGYTF. DNA for the CDR3: TGTGCCAGCAGCATCCCGGGGACAGGGGGCCAGGGCTACACCTTC.

V is TRBV7-9 and J is TRBJ2-7; 14 nucleotides line up with TRBD2. Germline loops: CDR1 SEHNR, CDR2 FQNEAQ (reference sequence). Trimming removed 3 bases from V and 6 bases from J; junction bases left unmatched: 1. The CDR3 covers 14 residues. DNA of the CDR3: TGTGCCAGCAGCTTGGGACTAGCGGGAGTCGAGCAGTACTTC. This gives the protein CASSLGLAGVEQYF.

This sequence joins TRBV15 and TRBJ1-4, with 9 nucleotides matching TRBD1. Per the germline V gene, CDR1 is LNHNV and CDR2 is YYDKDF (reference sequence). This CDR3 contains 16 residues. J gave up 8 bases and V 0 bases, and 7 bases lay outside the gene matches. The DNA of the CDR3 is TGTGCCACCAGCAGAGAGCGGGACAGGGAGGGCGAAAAACTGTTTTTT. Residues: CATSRERDREGEKLFF.

The chain recombines TRBV7-9 with TRBJ1-1; D is unclear. The V and J ends lost 2 bases and 1 base respectively, with 8 bases between them. Germline V gene sequence: CDR1 SEHNR, CDR2 FQNEAQ (reference sequence). The CDR3 spans 14 residues. CDR3 sequence reads: CASSLLGRNTEAFF. CDR3 DNA: TGTGCCAGCAGCTTACTTGGCAGGAACACTGAAGCTTTCTTT.

The chain has TRBV4-3 and TRBJ2-3; 7 nucleotides line up with TRBD2. The V gene end was trimmed by 4 bases and the J gene end by 3 bases; junction bases not matched to a gene: 16. Looked up from germline, CDR1 is LGHNA and CDR2 is YSLEER. This CDR3 comprises 18 residues. The CDR3 DNA is TGCGCCAGCAGCCCGGGCGCGGGAGCAAGTTTGGGGACAGATACGCAGTATTTT. It is translated as CASSPGAGASLGTDTQYF.

The rearrangement uses TRBV15 and TRBJ1-4; TRBD1 agrees at 11 bases. The CDR3 runs 15 residues. Germline V CDR1 and CDR2: LNHNV, YYDKDF (reference sequence). The V segment lost 0 bases and the J segment 7 bases; nucleotides outside the gene matches: 1. For the CDR3, the DNA is TGTGCCACCAGCAGAGATGGACAGGGGGCTGAAAAACTGTTTTTT. Translated: CATSRDGQGAEKLFF.

V and J are TRBV3-1 (or the pseudogene TRBV3-2) and TRBJ2-5; the D is unclear. Per the germline V gene, CDR1 is LGHDT and CDR2 is YNNKEL (reference sequence). Trimming took 2 bases from V and 3 from J, leaving 4 bases between them. The CDR3 consists of 12 residues. The CDR3 loop reads CASSQIKETQYF. For the CDR3, the DNA is TGTGCCAGCAGCCAAATAAAAGAGACCCAGTACTTC.

This clone showed up just once. The CDR3 spells CASTLLRRVGTEAFF. The CDR3 DNA follows: TGTGCCAGCACCCTACTTCGTCGGGTTGGGACTGAAGCTTTCTTT. The chain recombines TRBV6-6 with TRBJ1-1; D unresolved. The V end lost 7 bases, the J end lost 5 bases, and 20 bases lay between the germline ends. This CDR3 is built from 15 residues. CDR1 MNHNY and CDR2 SVGAGI come from the germline V gene (reference sequence).

The chain couples TRBV7-2 to TRBJ2-5; D perhaps matches TRBD2 (5 bases). CDR3 length: 14 amino acids. V lost 3 bases, J lost 1 base, and 9 bases lay in between. CDR1 SGHTA and CDR2 FQGNSA come from the germline V gene. CDR3 loop: CASSLAGSQETQYF. CDR3 nucleotide sequence: TGTGCCAGCAGCTTGGCGGGCAGCCAAGAGACCCAGTACTTC.

This chain joins TRBV5-4 and TRBJ2-3; TRBD2 agrees at 13 bases. This CDR3 has 15 amino acids. The trim removed 2 bases at V and 7 bases at J, leaving 4 bases unmatched. Germline-derived CDR1 and CDR2 are SGHNT and YYREEE (reference sequence). DNA of the CDR3: TGTGCCAGCAGCTTTACTAGCGGGAGGGCTCATACGCAGTATTTT. Its translation is CASSFTSGRAHTQYF.

The J gene is TRBJ2-5, the V gene TRBV28; 10 bases fit TRBD2. Germline loops: CDR1 MDHEN, CDR2 SYDVKM. CDR3 length: 15 amino acids. Trimming at V came to 5 bases and at J to 0 bases, leaving 3 bases not matched to a gene. CDR3 residues: CASSTSGTDQETQYF. Here the CDR3 DNA reads TGTGCCAGCAGTACTAGCGGGACAGACCAAGAGACCCAGTACTTC.

V and J are TRBV28 and TRBJ2-5, with 8 bases lining up with TRBD1. The ends lost 6 bases at V and 2 bases at J; junction bases unmatched: 8. The CDR3 consists of 15 residues. Germline CDR1 and CDR2: MDHEN and SYDVKM. In nucleotides, the CDR3 is TGTGCCAGCAGCCCGAGGACAGGGAGGCAAGAGACCCAGTACTTC. It encodes CASSPRTGRQETQYF. The variable domain in full, with the rest retrieved from reference TRBV28 and TRBJ2-5, is DVKVTQSSRYLVKRTGEKVFLECVQDMDHENMFWYRQDPGLGLRLIYFSYDVKMKEKGDIPEGYSVSREKKERFSLILESASTNQTSMYLCASSPRTGRQETQYFGPGTRLLVL.

This sequence joins TRBV11-2 and TRBJ2-7, with D maybe TRBD2 (5 bases). Germline V lookup: CDR1 SGHAT, CDR2 FQNNGV. The ends were cut back, 5 bases at V and 1 base at J, with 18 bases in the middle. The CDR3 sequence is 16 residues long. The CDR3 nucleotides are TGTGCCAGCAGCCCCGTAGACATACCGGGGTCCTACGAGCAGTACTTC. It encodes CASSPVDIPGSYEQYF.

This chain uses TRBV10-3 with TRBJ1-1; 8 bases map to TRBD1. V gave up 0 bases and J gave up 0 bases; unmatched junction bases: 6. Germline CDR1 reads ENHRY; CDR2 reads SYGVKD. The CDR3 length is 17 residues. The CDR3 DNA reads as TGTGCCATCAGTGAGTCCCGGACAGGGTTCTTGAACACTGAAGCTTTCTTT. It translates to CAISESRTGFLNTEAFF.

V and J are TRBV27 and TRBJ1-2; 9 bases are shared with TRBD1. Germline V lookup: CDR1 MNHEY, CDR2 SMNVEV (reference sequence). CDR3 length: 17 amino acids. V shed 0 bases and J 4 bases; nucleotides not matched to a gene: 9. The CDR3 sequence: CASSLSPGQGRIYGYTF. The CDR3 DNA sequence: TGTGCCAGCAGTTTATCGCCGGGACAGGGAAGGATCTATGGCTACACCTTC.

The gene calls are TRBV4-3 and TRBJ2-7, with D uncertain. This CDR3 has 16 residues. CDR1 LGHNA and CDR2 YSLEER come from the germline V gene. V was pared by 1 base and J by 0 bases, with 13 bases between. The CDR3 sequence is CASSQGLSVSSYEQYF. The CDR3 coding sequence is TGCGCCAGCAGCCAAGGGCTGAGCGTGAGCTCCTACGAGCAGTACTTC.

The chain has TRBV11-2 and TRBJ1-2; no reliable D call. This CDR3 has 17 residues. Germline CDR1 is SGHAT and CDR2 is FQNNGV. Trimming took 5 bases from V and 4 from J, leaving 23 bases between them. In DNA form, the CDR3 reads TGTGCCAGCAGCCCCGCGGGAGCTTTACAGATCGCCTATGGCTACACCTTC. It translates to CASSPAGALQIAYGYTF.

This sequence joins TRBV25-1 and TRBJ2-6, with 7 nucleotides matching TRBD2. CDR3 size: 18 residues. Germline lookup yields CDR1 MGHDK and CDR2 SYGVNS. V lost 3 bases, J lost 1 base, and 9 bases stayed unmatched. The CDR3 region is CASSDVRLAGSGANVLTF. CDR3 nucleotides: TGTGCCAGCAGTGATGTAAGGTTAGCGGGTTCTGGGGCCAACGTCCTGACTTTC.

The chain links TRBV2 to TRBJ2-5; 9 bases fit TRBD2. Germline values: CDR1 SNHLY, CDR2 FYNNEI. The CDR3 has 15 residues. Losses at the gene ends were 4 bases for V and 1 base for J; bases not matched to a gene: 4. In DNA form, the CDR3 reads TGTGCCAGCAGTGGGCCTAGCGGGGCCCAAGAGACCCAGTACTTC. It codes for CASSGPSGAQETQYF.

The rearrangement joins TRBV11-2 to TRBJ1-1; TRBD1 is a possible D gene (6 bases). This CDR3 spans 14 amino acids. V was pared by 3 bases and J by 5 bases, with 13 bases between. Per the germline V gene, CDR1 is SGHAT and CDR2 is FQNNGV. CDR3 nucleotides: TGTGCCAGCAGCTTGTTGGCAGGGGATACTGAAGCTTTCTTT. Its protein product is CASSLLAGDTEAFF.

Comments on this clone: One end of the junction fails to match germline, which may point to a read error. The CDR3 DNA sequence: TGTGCCAGCAGCTTAGATCATTTGCTTGGGATTACAGTAGCACGGGGGGGGCTGTTTTTT. Protein: CASSLDHLLGITVARGGLFF. The chain links TRBV11-2 to TRBJ2-2; TRBD2 aligns across 8 bases. Germline CDR1 is SGHAT and CDR2 is FQNNGV. CDR3 length: 20 residues.

V and J are TRBV30 and TRBJ2-7; 7 bases map to TRBD2. The CDR3 covers 14 residues. Germline loops: CDR1 GTSNPN, CDR2 SVGIG (reference sequence). The trim removed 2 bases at V and 2 bases at J, leaving 6 bases unmatched. The CDR3 bases are TGTGCCTGGAGTACTTCTAGCGGCCCCTACGAGCAGTACTTC. This encodes CAWSTSSGPYEQYF.

The rearrangement links TRBV6-6 to TRBJ2-7; D perhaps matches TRBD1 (6 bases). V lost 6 bases and J 5 bases, leaving 11 bases between the germline ends. The CDR3 is 12 amino acids. The germline gives CDR1 MNHNY, CDR2 SVGAGI (reference sequence). The CDR3 DNA reads TGTGCCAGCAGCTCGAGGGGGAACGAGCAGTACTTC. Amino acids: CASSSRGNEQYF.

The rearrangement joins TRBV7-9 to TRBJ2-7; D is perhaps TRBD1 (6 bases). V was clipped by 5 bases and J by 2 bases, with 19 bases between them. Germline-derived CDR1 and CDR2 are SEHNR and FQNEAQ (reference sequence). The CDR3 is made up of 16 amino acids. This CDR3 is CASSRGGGGKPYEQYF. CDR3 bases: TGTGCCAGCAGCCGAGGGGGTGGGGGTAAGCCCTACGAGCAGTACTTC. Filled out from reference TRBV7-9 and TRBJ2-7, the complete variable domain reads DTGVSQNPRHKITKRGQNVTFRCDPISEHNRLYWYRQTLGQGPEFLTYFQNEAQLEKSRLLSDRFSAERPKGSFSTLEIQRTEQGDSAMYLCASSRGGGGKPYEQYFGPGTRLTVT.

The V and J genes are TRBV11-2 and TRBJ2-1; 7 bases fit TRBD2. The CDR3 is 15 residues long. With 3 bases clipped from V and 4 bases from J, the junction kept 6 bases outside the gene matches. Germline V gene sequence: CDR1 SGHAT, CDR2 FQNNGV. The CDR3 protein is CASSLVLAEYNEQFF. Written as DNA, the CDR3 is TGTGCCAGCAGCTTGGTGCTAGCGGAATACAATGAGCAGTTCTTC.